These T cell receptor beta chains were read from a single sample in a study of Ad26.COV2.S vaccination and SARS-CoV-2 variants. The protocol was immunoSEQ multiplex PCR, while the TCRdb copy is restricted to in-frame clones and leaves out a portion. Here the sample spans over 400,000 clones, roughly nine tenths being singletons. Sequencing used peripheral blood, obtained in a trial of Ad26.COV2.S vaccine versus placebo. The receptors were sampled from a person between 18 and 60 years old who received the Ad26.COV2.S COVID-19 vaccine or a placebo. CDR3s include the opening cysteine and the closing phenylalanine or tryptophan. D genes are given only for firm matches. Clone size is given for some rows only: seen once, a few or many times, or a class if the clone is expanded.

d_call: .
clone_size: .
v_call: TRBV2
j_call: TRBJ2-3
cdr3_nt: TGTGCCAGCAGTGGTCTGGGCACAGATACGCAGTATTTT
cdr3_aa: CASSGLGTDTQYF

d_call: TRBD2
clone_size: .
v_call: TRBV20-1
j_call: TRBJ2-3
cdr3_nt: TGCAGTGCTAGTAGAGCGGGGGGAAGCACAGATACGCAGTATTTT
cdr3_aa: CSASRAGGSTDTQYF

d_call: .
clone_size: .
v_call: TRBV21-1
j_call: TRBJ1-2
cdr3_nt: TGTGCCAGCAGCACCAAAAGGGCCCTTCGGGGACTCTATGGCTACACCTTC
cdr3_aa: CASSTKRALRGLYGYTF

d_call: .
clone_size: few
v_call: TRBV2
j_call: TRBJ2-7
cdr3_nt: TGTGCCAGCAGAAGACCCGGAGGCTCCTACGAGCAGTACTTC
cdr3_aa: CASRRPGGSYEQYF

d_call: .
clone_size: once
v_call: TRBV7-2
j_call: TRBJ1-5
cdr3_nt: TGTGCCAGCAGCTTGGGGGGGGCTGGCCAGCCCCAGCATTTT
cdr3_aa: CASSLGGAGQPQHF

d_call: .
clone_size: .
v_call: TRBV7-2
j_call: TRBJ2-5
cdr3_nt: TGTGCCAGCAGCGCCCACAGGGTAGAAGTGGAGACCCAGTACTTC
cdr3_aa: CASSAHRVEVETQYF

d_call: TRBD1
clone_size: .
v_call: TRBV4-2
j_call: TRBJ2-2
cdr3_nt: TGTGCCAGCAGCTCGTGGGGTGGAGACAGGGGGCTGACCGGGGAGCTGTTTTTT
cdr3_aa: CASSSWGGDRGLTGELFF

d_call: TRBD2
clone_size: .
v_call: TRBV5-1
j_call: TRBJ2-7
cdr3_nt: TGCGCCAGCAGCCCTAGCGGGGGCCCCTACGAGCAGTACTTC
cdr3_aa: CASSPSGGPYEQYF

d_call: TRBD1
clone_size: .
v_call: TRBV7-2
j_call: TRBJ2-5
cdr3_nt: TGTGCCAGCAGCTCGGGACAGGTACTGAACCAAGAGACCCAGTACTTC
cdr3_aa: CASSSGQVLNQETQYF

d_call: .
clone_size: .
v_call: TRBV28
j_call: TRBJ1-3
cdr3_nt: TGTGCCAGCAGCAAATTCACAGCGAGCTCTGGAAACACCATATATTTT
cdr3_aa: CASSKFTASSGNTIYF

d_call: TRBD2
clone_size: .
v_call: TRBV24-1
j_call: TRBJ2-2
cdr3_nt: TGTGCCGTACGCGGGAGGGACACCGGGGAGCTGTTTTTT
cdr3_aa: CAVRGRDTGELFF

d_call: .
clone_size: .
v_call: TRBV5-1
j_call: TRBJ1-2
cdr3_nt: TGCGCCAGCAGCTTGCCACAGGGTGGTGGCTACACCTTC
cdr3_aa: CASSLPQGGGYTF

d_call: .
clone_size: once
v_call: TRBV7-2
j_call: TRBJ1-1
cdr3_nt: TGTGCCAGCAGCCTCCATCTGGCCGGTGGCACTGAAGCTTTCTTT
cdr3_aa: CASSLHLAGGTEAFF

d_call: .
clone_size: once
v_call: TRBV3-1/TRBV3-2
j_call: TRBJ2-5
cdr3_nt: TGTGCCAGCAGCCAAGATAAAGAGACCCAGTACTTC
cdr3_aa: CASSQDKETQYF

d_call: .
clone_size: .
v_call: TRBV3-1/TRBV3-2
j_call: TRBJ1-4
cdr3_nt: TGTGCCAGCAGCCAAGAAATGGCCCCCGGAGGGTATAATGAAAAACTGTTTTTT
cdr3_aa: CASSQEMAPGGYNEKLFF

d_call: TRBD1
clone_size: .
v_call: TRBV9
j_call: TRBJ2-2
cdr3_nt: TGTGCCAGCACGAGGGGGCAGACGAACACCGGGGAGCTGTTTTTT
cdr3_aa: CASTRGQTNTGELFF

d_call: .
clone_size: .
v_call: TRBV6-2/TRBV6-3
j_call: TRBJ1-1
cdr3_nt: TGTGCCAGCAGCCAACGACCCGCTGAAGCTTTCTTT
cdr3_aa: CASSQRPAEAFF

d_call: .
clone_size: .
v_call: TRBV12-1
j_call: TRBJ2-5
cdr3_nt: TGTGCCAGCAGCGAAGAACCTGGGTGGACCCAGTACTTC
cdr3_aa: CASSEEPGWTQYF

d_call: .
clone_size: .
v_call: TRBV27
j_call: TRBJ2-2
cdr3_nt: TGTGCCAGCAGTTTATACCGGGGATGGAACACCGGGGAGCTGTTTTTT
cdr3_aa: CASSLYRGWNTGELFF

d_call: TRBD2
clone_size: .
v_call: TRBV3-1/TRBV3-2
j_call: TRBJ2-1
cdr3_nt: TGTGCCAGCAGCCAATATGGTCTGGGACTAGCGCGGCACATTGAGCAGTTCTTC
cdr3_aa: CASSQYGLGLARHIEQFF

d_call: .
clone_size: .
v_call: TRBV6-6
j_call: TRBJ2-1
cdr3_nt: TGTGCCAGCAGCCAACAGGGATTAGGGTACAATGAGCAGTTCTTC
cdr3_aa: CASSQQGLGYNEQFF

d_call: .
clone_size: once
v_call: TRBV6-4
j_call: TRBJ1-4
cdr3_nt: TGTGCCAGCTCCTTCGGGCAGACTCGCCCAGAAGAAAAACTGTTTTTT
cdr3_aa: CASSFGQTRPEEKLFF

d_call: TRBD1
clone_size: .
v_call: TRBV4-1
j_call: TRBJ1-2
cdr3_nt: TGCGCCAGCAGCCAAGGACAGGGGAAAGGTTATGGCTACACCTTC
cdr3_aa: CASSQGQGKGYGYTF

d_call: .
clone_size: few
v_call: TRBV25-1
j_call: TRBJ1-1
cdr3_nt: TGTGCCAGCAGTGGGCAGGCGGAGAGTACTGAAGCTTTCTTT
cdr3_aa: CASSGQAESTEAFF

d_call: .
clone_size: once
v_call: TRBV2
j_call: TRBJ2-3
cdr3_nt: TGTGCCAGCTTCCTCATGCCCTTGACAGATACGCAGTATTTT
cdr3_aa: CASFLMPLTDTQYF

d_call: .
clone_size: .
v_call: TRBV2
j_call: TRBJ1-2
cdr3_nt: TGTGCCAGCAGTGAAGCGGGGAGCACCTATGGCTACACCTTC
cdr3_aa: CASSEAGSTYGYTF

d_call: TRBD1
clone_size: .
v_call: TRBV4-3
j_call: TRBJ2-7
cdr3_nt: TGCGCCAGCAGCCAAGGGACAGGGCCCTACGAGCAGTACTTC
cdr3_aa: CASSQGTGPYEQYF

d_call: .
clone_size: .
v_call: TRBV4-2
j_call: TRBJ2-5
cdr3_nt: TGTGCCAGCAGCCATGTAGACAGAGAAGAGACCCAGTACTTC
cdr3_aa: CASSHVDREETQYF

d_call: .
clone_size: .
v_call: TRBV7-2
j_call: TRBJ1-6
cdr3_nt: TGTGCCAGCAGCCCTCTCCAGGATTATTCACCCCTCCACTTT
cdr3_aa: CASSPLQDYSPLHF

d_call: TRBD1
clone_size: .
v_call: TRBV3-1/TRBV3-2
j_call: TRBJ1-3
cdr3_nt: TGTGCCAGCAGCCAAACAGGGGGCGCGGGAAACACCATATATTTT
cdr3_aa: CASSQTGGAGNTIYF

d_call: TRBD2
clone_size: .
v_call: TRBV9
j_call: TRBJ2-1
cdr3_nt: TGTGCCAGCAATAGCGGGAGTATGTCCTACAATGAGCAGTTCTTC
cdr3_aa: CASNSGSMSYNEQFF

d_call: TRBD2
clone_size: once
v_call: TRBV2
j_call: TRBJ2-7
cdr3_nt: TGTGCCAGCAGTACAATAGCGGGGACCCCCTACGAGCAGTACTTC
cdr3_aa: CASSTIAGTPYEQYF

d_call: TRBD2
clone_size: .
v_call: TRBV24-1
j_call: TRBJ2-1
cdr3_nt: TGTGCCACGCAGCAGGCGGGAGGCTACAATGAGCAGTTCTTC
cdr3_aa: CATQQAGGYNEQFF

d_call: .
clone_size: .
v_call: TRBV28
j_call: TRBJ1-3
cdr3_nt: TGTGCCAGCAGTCTTCTCGGACTGGCGGGAAACACCATATATTTT
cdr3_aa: CASSLLGLAGNTIYF

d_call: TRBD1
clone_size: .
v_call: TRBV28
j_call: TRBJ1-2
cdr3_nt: TGTGCCAGCAGTTTAAGCACACCGGACAGGGGTGGCTACACCTTC
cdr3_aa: CASSLSTPDRGGYTF

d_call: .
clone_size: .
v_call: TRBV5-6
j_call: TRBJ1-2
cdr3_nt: TGTGCCAGCAGCTTGGCGGGTGGGGGGGCCAACTATGGCTACACCTTC
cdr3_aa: CASSLAGGGANYGYTF

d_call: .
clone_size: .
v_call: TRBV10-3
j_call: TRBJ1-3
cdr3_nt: TGTGCCATCCGGGACCCAGGGCGCTCTGGAAACACCATATATTTT
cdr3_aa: CAIRDPGRSGNTIYF

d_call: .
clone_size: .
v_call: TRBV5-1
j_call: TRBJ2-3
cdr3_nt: TGCGCCAGCAGCCCGACAGTTTCAGGGGGCACAGATACGCAGTATTTT
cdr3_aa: CASSPTVSGGTDTQYF

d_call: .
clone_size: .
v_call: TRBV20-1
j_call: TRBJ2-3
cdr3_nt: TGCAGTGCTAGAAACACAGATACGCAGTATTTT
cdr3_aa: CSARNTDTQYF

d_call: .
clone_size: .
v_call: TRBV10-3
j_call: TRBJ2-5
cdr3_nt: TGTGCCATCAGGCCTCTCCCCGGGAATGAGGAGACCCAGTACTTC
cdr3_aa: CAIRPLPGNEETQYF

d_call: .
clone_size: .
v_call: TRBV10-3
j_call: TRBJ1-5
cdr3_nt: TGTGCCATCAGTGAGTCGATTTCAAATCAGCCCCAGCATTTT
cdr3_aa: CAISESISNQPQHF

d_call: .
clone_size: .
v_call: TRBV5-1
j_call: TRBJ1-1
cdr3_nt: TGCGCCAGCAGCTTGGACGGGGTTTACACTGAAGCTTTCTTT
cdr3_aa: CASSLDGVYTEAFF

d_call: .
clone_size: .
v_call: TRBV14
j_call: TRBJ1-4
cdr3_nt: TGTGCCAGCAGCCAAGAAGCGGGGGCAACTAATGAAAAACTGTTTTTT
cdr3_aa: CASSQEAGATNEKLFF

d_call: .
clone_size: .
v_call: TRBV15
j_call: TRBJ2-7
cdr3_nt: TGTGCCACCAGCAGGAAAGAGACAGAGGAGCAGTACTTC
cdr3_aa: CATSRKETEEQYF

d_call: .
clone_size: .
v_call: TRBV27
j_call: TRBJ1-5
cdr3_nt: TGTGCCAGCAGTTTATCGTGGACAGCCGGCAATCAGCCCCAGCATTTT
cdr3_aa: CASSLSWTAGNQPQHF

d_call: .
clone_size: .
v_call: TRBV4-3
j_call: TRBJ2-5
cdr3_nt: TGCGCCAGCAGCCAAGACCGGGCAGAGACCCAGTACTTC
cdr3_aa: CASSQDRAETQYF

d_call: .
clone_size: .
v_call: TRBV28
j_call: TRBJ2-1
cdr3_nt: TGTGCCAGTTCTTGGACCGGTGTCAATGAGCAGTTCTTC
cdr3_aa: CASSWTGVNEQFF

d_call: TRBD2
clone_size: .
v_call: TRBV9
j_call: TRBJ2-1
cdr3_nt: TGTGCCAGCAGCGTTTCTAGCGGGAGAATGAATGAGCAGTTCTTC
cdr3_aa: CASSVSSGRMNEQFF

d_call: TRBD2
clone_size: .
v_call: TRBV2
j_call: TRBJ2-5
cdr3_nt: TGTGCCAGCAGGACTAGCGGGATAGAGACCCAGTACTTC
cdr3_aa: CASRTSGIETQYF

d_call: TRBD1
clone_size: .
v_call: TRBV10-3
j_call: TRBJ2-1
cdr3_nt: TGTGCCATCAGTGAACGGACAGGTCGGCAGTTCTTC
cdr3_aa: CAISERTGRQFF

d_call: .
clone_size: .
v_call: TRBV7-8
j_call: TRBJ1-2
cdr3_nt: TGTGCCAGCAGTCCGGGATTCCGCTATGGCTACACCTTC
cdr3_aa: CASSPGFRYGYTF

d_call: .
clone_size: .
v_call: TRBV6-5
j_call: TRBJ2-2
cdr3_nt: TGTGCCAGCGGGCAGGAGAACACCGGGGAGCTGTTTTTT
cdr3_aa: CASGQENTGELFF

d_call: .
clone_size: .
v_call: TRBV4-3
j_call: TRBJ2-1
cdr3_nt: TGCGCCAGCAGCCTTAGGACCTACAATGAGCAGTTCTTC
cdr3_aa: CASSLRTYNEQFF

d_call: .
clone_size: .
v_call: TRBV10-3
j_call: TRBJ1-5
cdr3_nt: TGTGCCATCAGTGAGACTAATCAGCCCCAGCATTTT
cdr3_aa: CAISETNQPQHF